The entry below describes one T cell receptor beta chain. The CDR3 extends over 14 amino acids. The V end lost 1 base, the J end lost 8 bases, and 12 bases lay between the germline ends. Per germline, CDR1 SGHTA and CDR2 FQGNSA. These data are taken from a study of blood T cell repertoires in COVID-19. About the study: Sites across the United States, Italy and Spain contributed samples from acute and convalescent COVID-19. PBMCs, B-cell-depleted T cells, or T cells provided the cDNA or gDNA that made up the material.

Enrolment of Seattle patients took place during active infection, and they were followed longitudinally. Original data processing: Amplification with reference gene primers provided the estimates of nucleated cell counts. Sequencing was performed with immunoSEQ multiplex PCR; in TCRdb, only in-frame clones are kept and a portion is missing. V and J calls plus clone size are reproduced from that table; the DNA served to infer D and trimming. The table includes 250,000 to 300,000 clones, roughly 90% detected once. This chain joins TRBV7-2 and TRBJ2-1, with D perhaps TRBD1 (6 bases). Sequencing was carried out using peripheral blood. This clonotype was obtained from a woman aged 30 to 39 with COVID-19, enrolled during active disease. The CDR3 region is CASSLVGQVDEQFF. CDR3 sequence (DNA): TGTGCCAGCAGCTTAGTGGGACAAGTCGATGAGCAGTTCTTC. Full variable domain (outside the CDR3, taken from reference TRBV7-2 and TRBJ2-1): GAGVSQSPSNKVTEKGKDVELRCDPISGHTALYWYRQSLGQGLEFLIYFQGNSAPDKSGLPSDRFSAERTGGSVSTLTIQRTQQEDSAVYLCASSLVGQVDEQFFGPGTRLTVL.